The 22 T cell receptor beta chains below come from one sample, sequenced in a study of cytomegalovirus exposure and HLA in healthy donors (TCRdb year 2017). The library came from the immunoSEQ multiplex PCR assay. A mixture of 60 forward primers for TCR Vbeta segments and 13 reverse primers for TCR Jbeta segments was used in the multiplex PCR. TCRdb took this table from immuneACCESS and kept in-frame rearrangements with V and J called. Such tables lack part of the clones; where checked against another copy, unresolved V genes explain under half of the gap, and the rest is unexplained. Present in this sample are 150,000 to 200,000 clones, around three quarters of which were seen just once. About 2.1% of the sample belongs to the ten largest clones. What was sequenced was PBMCs. These TCRs come from a woman aged 25-40 years in good health and CMV-seropositive.

The V and J genes are TRBV7-6 and TRBJ1-2, with 8 bases identical to TRBD1. CDR1 SGHVS and CDR2 FNYEAQ come from the germline V gene. The CDR3 is 17 residues long. Losses at the gene ends were 2 bases for V and 3 bases for J; bases not matched to a gene: 11. CDR3 region: CASSLWGGQGGHYGYTF. The CDR3 DNA reads as TGTGCCAGCAGCTTATGGGGAGGACAGGGAGGACACTATGGCTACACCTTC.

The V gene is TRBV19, the J gene TRBJ2-7; 12 bases match TRBD2. Trimming at V came to 8 bases and at J to 0 bases, leaving 2 bases not matched to a gene. Germline V gene data show CDR1 as LNHDA and CDR2 as SQIVND (reference sequence). There are 14 residues in the CDR3. The CDR3 region has the DNA TGTGCCAGTTCGACTAGCGGGAGCTCCTACGAGCAGTACTTC. It codes for CASSTSGSSYEQYF. The complete variable domain, with remaining parts taken from reference TRBV19 and TRBJ2-7, reads DGGITQSPKYLFRKEGQNVTLSCEQNLNHDAMYWYRQDPGQGLRLIYYSQIVNDFQKGDIAEGYSVSREKKESFPLTVTSAQKNPTAFYLCASSTSGSSYEQYFGPGTRLTVT.

The gene calls are TRBV6-6 and TRBJ1-3, with 10 bases that match TRBD1. The CDR3 contains 15 residues. V was clipped by 2 bases and J by 4 bases; unmatched bases: 2. Germline values: CDR1 MNHNY, CDR2 SVGAGI (reference sequence). This CDR3 is CASSYGQGVGNTIYF. CDR3 sequence (DNA): TGTGCCAGCAGTTACGGACAGGGGGTCGGAAACACCATATATTTT.

The CDR3 region has the DNA TGTGCTAGTCGGATCGGGAGGGAGACCCAGTACTTC. Its protein is CASRIGRETQYF. This chain connects TRBV12-5 to TRBJ2-5; 7 bases are shared with TRBD2. The CDR3 is made up of 12 amino acids. Germline CDR1 is LGHNT and CDR2 is FRNRAP. V gave up 8 bases and J gave up 5 bases; unmatched junction bases: 5.

The chain has TRBV2 and TRBJ1-5; D remains ambiguous. The length of the CDR3 is 13 residues. Germline CDR1 SNHLY, CDR2 FYNNEI. V was shortened by 5 bases and J by 7 bases, with 12 bases between the two germline ends. The CDR3 sequence is CASSIPGEQPQHF. The CDR3 DNA follows: TGTGCCAGCAGTATCCCGGGAGAGCAGCCCCAGCATTTT.

This rearrangement joins TRBV9 to TRBJ2-3, with TRBD2 identical over 8 bases. V lost 4 bases to trimming and J lost 1 base; unmatched junction nucleotides: 8. The CDR3 is 16 amino acids. Per germline, CDR1 SGDLS and CDR2 YYNGEE. The CDR3 DNA sequence: TGTGCCAGCAGCAACCGGGAGGGGAGCGGCACAGATACGCAGTATTTT. Residues: CASSNREGSGTDTQYF.

This chain joins TRBV27 and TRBJ1-1; no reliable D call. V was cut by 7 bases and J by 5 bases, with 17 bases left in between. Looked up from germline, CDR1 is MNHEY and CDR2 is SMNVEV (reference sequence). This CDR3 spans 14 amino acids. The CDR3 reads CASTTKYGWTEAFF. CDR3 coding DNA: TGTGCCAGCACCACAAAGTATGGTTGGACTGAAGCTTTCTTT.

V gene TRBV5-4 combines with J gene TRBJ2-1; D gene unclear. The CDR3 has 15 residues. V shed 4 bases and J shed 4 bases, with 15 bases lying between them. Looked up from germline, CDR1 is SGHNT and CDR2 is YYREEE (reference sequence). The CDR3 nucleotides read TGTGCCAGCAGCGCCGCCCCCGGCGGTTACAATGAGCAGTTCTTC. Protein sequence: CASSAAPGGYNEQFF.

This clone was recorded only once. The chain joins TRBV28 to TRBJ1-1; tentative D call: TRBD1 (5 bases). V lost 6 bases, J lost 1 base, and 12 bases lay in between. The CDR3 sequence is 14 residues long. The V gene's germline CDR1 is MDHEN and CDR2 SYDVKM. In nucleotides, the CDR3 is TGTGCCAGCAGCCCGAGGACACGGAACACTGAAGCTTTCTTT. This sequence encodes CASSPRTRNTEAFF.

The chain combines TRBV5-6 with TRBJ1-2; TRBD1 matches 10 bases. There are 17 residues in the CDR3. Losses at the gene ends were 4 bases for V and 6 bases for J; bases not matched to a gene: 15. Per germline, CDR1 SGHDT and CDR2 YYEEEE. CDR3 DNA: TGTGCCAGCAGCCCCCGACAGGGGGCGCAATACGCCCATGGCTACACCTTC. As protein: CASSPRQGAQYAHGYTF.

V usage is TRBV18 and J usage is TRBJ1-1; D is unresolved. This CDR3 has 15 residues. Deletions cut 0 bases from V and 3 bases from J, with 11 bases between. Germline-derived CDR1 and CDR2 are KGHSH and LQKENI. The CDR3 here is CASSPPGMRDTEAFF. The CDR3 bases are TGTGCCAGCTCACCACCGGGTATGAGGGACACTGAAGCTTTCTTT.

This chain joins TRBV5-1 and TRBJ2-1; 8 bases agree with TRBD1. Germline CDR1 reads SGHRS; CDR2 reads YFSETQ. This CDR3 region has 15 residues. Germline trimming cut 2 bases from V and 6 bases from J; bases unmatched to any gene: 7. CDR3 bases: TGCGCCAGCAGCTTCGGACAGGGCCCGGGCAATGAGCAGTTCTTC. Translation: CASSFGQGPGNEQFF.

J is TRBJ1-2 and V is TRBV2; the D gene is possibly TRBD1 (6 bases). V lost 2 bases to trimming and J lost 5 bases, with 12 bases between them. Germline CDR1 reads SNHLY; CDR2 reads FYNNEI. The CDR3 covers 14 residues. The CDR3 coding sequence is TGTGCCAGCAGTGAACTAGGGACAACTTATGGCTACACCTTC. Amino acids: CASSELGTTYGYTF.

This chain joins TRBV28 and TRBJ1-2, with a tentative D call TRBD1 (5 bases). The CDR3 length is 11 residues. CDR1 and CDR2 (germline): MDHEN, SYDVKM. Trimming cost V 10 bases and J 7 bases, with 13 bases left between them. CDR3 coding DNA: TGTGCCACGGGGGTAGGCGGTGGCTACACCTTC. This codes for CATGVGGGYTF.

The rearrangement joins TRBV9 to TRBJ2-7; 8 positions match TRBD2. Germline-derived CDR1 and CDR2 are SGDLS and YYNGEE. This CDR3 contains 14 residues. Germline trimming cut 5 bases from V and 2 bases from J; bases unmatched to any gene: 6. CDR3 DNA: TGTGCCAGCAGTCCCCAACTAGCGGCCTACGAGCAGTACTTC. It encodes CASSPQLAAYEQYF. The full variable domain, in which reference TRBV9 and TRBJ2-7 provide the parts outside the CDR3, is DSGVTQTPKHLITATGQRVTLRCSPRSGDLSVYWYQQSLDQGLQFLIQYYNGEERAKGNILERFSAQQFPDLHSELNLSSLELGDSALYFCASSPQLAAYEQYFGPGTRLTVT.

The chain carries TRBV19 and TRBJ1-2; 8 bases are a match to TRBD1. V lost 10 bases and J lost 7; bases outside the gene matches: 11. Germline CDR1 reads LNHDA; CDR2 reads SQIVND (reference sequence). The CDR3 length is 13 residues. The CDR3 is CATAGGARSGYTF. The CDR3 coding sequence is TGTGCCACCGCAGGGGGCGCGAGGTCTGGCTACACCTTC.

This clone was counted only a few times. This chain links TRBV29-1 with TRBJ1-3; TRBD1 agrees at 8 bases. The V gene end was trimmed by 3 bases and the J gene end by 2 bases; junction bases not matched to a gene: 0. The CDR3 has 13 amino acids. Germline CDR1 and CDR2: SQVTM and ANQGSEA. CDR3 DNA: TGCAGCGTTGAGACAGGGGCTGGAAACACCATATATTTT. Its protein product is CSVETGAGNTIYF. The entire variable domain, with the rest obtained from reference TRBV29-1 and TRBJ1-3, is as follows: SAVISQKPSRDICQRGTSLTIQCQVDSQVTMMFWYRQQPGQSLTLIATANQGSEATYESGFVIDKFPISRPNLTFSTLTVSNMSPEDSSIYLCSVETGAGNTIYFGEGSWLTVV.

J is TRBJ2-5 and V is TRBV9, with unresolved D. From germline, CDR1 is SGDLS and CDR2 YYNGEE. V lost 4 bases, J lost 1 base, and 14 bases lay in between. This CDR3 is built from 15 residues. The CDR3 region has the DNA TGTGCCAGCAGCTCCCGTGGGCGCACCCAAGAGACCCAGTACTTC. It codes for CASSSRGRTQETQYF.

V gene TRBV19 combines with J gene TRBJ1-1, with TRBD1 identical over 10 bases. Looked up from germline, CDR1 is LNHDA and CDR2 is SQIVND (reference sequence). There are 15 residues in the CDR3. The ends lost 6 bases at V and 4 bases at J; junction bases unmatched: 8. CDR3 sequence (DNA): TGTGCCAGTAGACCTCGACAGGGGGCGTTCACTGAAGCTTTCTTT. This gives the protein CASRPRQGAFTEAFF.

The V call is TRBV7-2, the J call TRBJ2-1, with TRBD2 matching over 11 bases. The germline V gene has CDR1 SGHTA and CDR2 FQGNSA. The CDR3 length is 15 residues. Trimming at V came to 2 bases and at J to 7 bases, leaving 4 bases not matched to a gene. CDR3 nucleotides: TGTGCCAGCAGCTTATCTTGGACTAGCGGGAATGAGCAGTTCTTC. This encodes CASSLSWTSGNEQFF.

The CDR3 region has the DNA TGTGCCACCAGGCCTGGCGGGCAGGCCGAGGCCAAAAACATTCAGTACTTC. Its protein product is CATRPGGQAEAKNIQYF. The genes are TRBV15 and TRBJ2-4; the D gene is possibly TRBD2 (5 bases). Trimming left V 6 bases short and J 1 base short, with 19 bases between. The CDR3 totals 17 residues. Germline V gene lookup returns CDR1 LNHNV and CDR2 YYDKDF (reference sequence).

The chain couples TRBV30 to TRBJ2-2; D is undetermined. Germline lookup yields CDR1 GTSNPN and CDR2 SVGIG (reference sequence). Trimming shortened V by 4 bases and J by 8 bases, and 8 bases separated the two germline ends. The CDR3 covers 11 residues. The DNA for the CDR3 is TGTGCCTGGACCCCGTCGGGGGAGCTGTTTTTT. Protein product: CAWTPSGELFF.